Listed below are T cell receptor beta chains from one sample, sequenced in a study of cytomegalovirus exposure and HLA in healthy donors. Clones were sequenced by immunoSEQ multiplex PCR, and TCRdb holds only the in-frame ones, with some missing. The sample shows about 96,000 clones, around 64% of them seen only once. Sequenced: PBMCs. The receptors were sampled from a man in his sixties in good health and CMV-seronegative. Each CDR3 is given with its conserved first and last residue. A D gene is named only where the DNA matches it firmly. The size entry is marked missing in some rows and otherwise reads once, few, many or a size class.

J gene | V gene | clone size | D gene | CDR3 DNA | CDR3 protein
TRBJ2-1 | TRBV27 | - | TRBD1 | TGTGCCAGCAGTTGGACAGGCGTCTCCTACAATGAGCAGTTCTTC | CASSWTGVSYNEQFF
TRBJ1-5 | TRBV27 | few | TRBD1 | TGTGCCAGCAGTCGACGCGGACAGGGGATGGATCAGCCCCAGCATTTT | CASSRRGQGMDQPQHF
TRBJ1-3 | TRBV5-6 | - | - | TGTGCCAGCAGCTTAGACACAGGGCACTCTGGAAACACCATATATTTT | CASSLDTGHSGNTIYF
TRBJ2-3 | TRBV9 | - | TRBD2 | TGTGCCAGCAGCGTAGGGGGGGGAAGCACAGATACGCAGTATTTT | CASSVGGGSTDTQYF
TRBJ2-7 | TRBV18 | few | - | TGTGCCAGCTCACCAAGGTCCCAGGCGGGGAACGAGCAGTACTTC | CASSPRSQAGNEQYF
TRBJ1-1 | TRBV5-1 | few | - | TGCGCCAGCAGCTTGGATGTGGGGGGTGGCACTGAAGCTTTCTTT | CASSLDVGGGTEAFF
TRBJ2-2 | TRBV27 | few | TRBD2 | TGTGCCAGCAGTTCTCCTCCGGGACTAGCGGGGGGCAACATGCGGGAGCTGTTTTTT | CASSSPPGLAGGNMRELFF
TRBJ1-2 | TRBV7-2 | - | - | TGTGCCAGCAGCTTAGATTTTCAGCAGGACTATGGCTACACCTTC | CASSLDFQQDYGYTF
TRBJ1-1 | TRBV28 | - | TRBD1 | TGTGCCAGCAGTCCGGGGGGACAGGGTGACACTGAAGCTTTCTTT | CASSPGGQGDTEAFF
TRBJ1-6 | TRBV5-6 | - | - | TGTGCCAGCAGCTTAAACAGGGTTTATAATTCACCCCTCCACTTT | CASSLNRVYNSPLHF
TRBJ2-7 | TRBV6-4 | once | TRBD1 | TGTGCCAGCAAGCCTTCAGCTGGACAGGTCTACGAGCAGTACTTC | CASKPSAGQVYEQYF
TRBJ2-3 | TRBV7-2 | - | TRBD1 | TGTGCCAGCAGCTTCGACAGGGGCCCAGATACGCAGTATTTT | CASSFDRGPDTQYF
TRBJ1-2 | TRBV11-1 | few | - | TGTGCCAGCAGCCCACGGAGGAAAGGGCCCTATGGCTACACCTTC | CASSPRRKGPYGYTF
TRBJ2-1 | TRBV27 | - | TRBD1 | TGTGCCAGCAGCCGGACAGGCTACAATGAGCAGTTCTTC | CASSRTGYNEQFF
TRBJ2-1 | TRBV14 | once | TRBD2 | TGTGCCAGCAGCCCCTCGGGACTAGCATACAATGAGCAGTTCTTC | CASSPSGLAYNEQFF
TRBJ2-7 | TRBV5-1 | few | - | TGCGCCAGCGCCATCCGTACGTCTAACTACGAGCAGTACTTC | CASAIRTSNYEQYF
TRBJ1-1 | TRBV5-1 | - | TRBD1 | TGCGCCAGCAGGACGACAGGGGGCTATTTGGGCACTGAAGCTTTCTTT | CASRTTGGYLGTEAFF
TRBJ1-6 | TRBV4-1 | - | TRBD1 | TGCGCCAGCAGCCAACCGGAAACAGGGGGCTTCTATAATTCACCCCTCCACTTT | CASSQPETGGFYNSPLHF
TRBJ2-2 | TRBV19 | - | TRBD1 | TGTGCCAGTACCGGCCAGGGGGTTGGCGGGGAGCTGTTTTTT | CASTGQGVGGELFF
TRBJ2-7 | TRBV5-1 | - | TRBD1 | TGCGCCAGCAGCATACCGGGACAGAGCTCCTACGAGCAGTACTTC | CASSIPGQSSYEQYF
TRBJ2-5 | TRBV10-3 | - | TRBD1 | TGTGCCATCAATCCGGGGACAGGGGTTCAAGAGACCCAGTACTTC | CAINPGTGVQETQYF
TRBJ2-3 | TRBV11-3 | - | - | TGTGCCAGTACAGGGTCGAGCACAGATACGCAGTATTTT | CASTGSSTDTQYF
TRBJ1-3 | TRBV9 | - | - | TGTGCCAGCAGCGGAACGCGTCCTCCTGGAAACACCATATATTTT | CASSGTRPPGNTIYF
TRBJ1-2 | TRBV21-1 | - | - | TGTGCCAGCAGCAAGGGGTCGTTCGGTACGACTGAACGGGGTGGCTACACCTTC | CASSKGSFGTTERGGYTF
TRBJ2-1 | TRBV5-1 | - | TRBD1 | TGCGCCAGCAGCTCAAAAGGACAGGGAGTCCGTGAGCAGTTCTTC | CASSSKGQGVREQFF
TRBJ2-3 | TRBV11-3 | - | - | TGTGCCAGCAGCTTATCCAAAGATACGCAGTATTTT | CASSLSKDTQYF
TRBJ1-6 | TRBV11-2 | - | TRBD1 | TGTGCCAGCACCCAGAACAGGGGGCAGGATAATTCACCCCTCCACTTT | CASTQNRGQDNSPLHF
TRBJ1-2 | TRBV6-6 | - | - | TGTGCCAGCAGTTACACCCCAGGCCCGGGGGGCTATGGCTACACCTTC | CASSYTPGPGGYGYTF
TRBJ1-1 | TRBV7-3 | - | - | TGTGCCAGCAGCTTAACCCGGGGACACCCGAACACTGAAGCTTTCTTT | CASSLTRGHPNTEAFF
TRBJ1-2 | TRBV28 | - | - | TGTGCCAGCAGCTCAGGGGCGGCGTTCTATGGCTACACCTTC | CASSSGAAFYGYTF
TRBJ2-7 | TRBV6-5 | - | - | TGTGCCAGCAGTCTAGGTCAGGGCCTCTACGAGCAGTACTTC | CASSLGQGLYEQYF
TRBJ2-5 | TRBV10-1 | - | - | TGCGCCAGCAGTAAGACAGGCTCTCAAGAGACCCAGTACTTC | CASSKTGSQETQYF
TRBJ1-3 | TRBV6-6 | - | - | TGTGCCAGCAGACAGGGCGGAACCACCATATATTTT | CASRQGGTTIYF
TRBJ1-5 | TRBV11-2 | - | - | TGTGCCAGCAGCTTAGAACAGACTCAGCCCCAGCATTTT | CASSLEQTQPQHF
TRBJ2-3 | TRBV5-1 | - | TRBD2 | TGCGCCAGCAGCGGAGCGGGGGGGATCACAGATACGCAGTATTTT | CASSGAGGITDTQYF
TRBJ2-5 | TRBV28 | - | TRBD2 | TGTGCCAGCAGTCCAACGGGACTAGCGGAAGAGACCCAGTACTTC | CASSPTGLAEETQYF
TRBJ1-2 | TRBV7-9 | - | - | TGTGCCAGCAGCTTAGAACAGTATAACTATGGCTACACCTTC | CASSLEQYNYGYTF
TRBJ2-1 | TRBV6-1 | - | TRBD2 | TGTGCCAGCTCGGTAGGAGCGGGAGTTGTGCAGTTCTTC | CASSVGAGVVQFF
TRBJ2-5 | TRBV5-1 | - | TRBD2 | TGCGCCAGCAGCTTGGCTAGCGGGACCCACCAAGAGACCCAGTACTTC | CASSLASGTHQETQYF
TRBJ2-5 | TRBV11-1 | - | TRBD2 | TGTGCCAGCAGCTTTCGAACTAGCGGGAGGGAAGAGACCCAGTACTTC | CASSFRTSGREETQYF
TRBJ2-3 | TRBV4-1 | - | TRBD2 | TGCGCCAGCAGCCAAGAATCGACTAGCTCTTTCACAGATACGCAGTATTTT | CASSQESTSSFTDTQYF
TRBJ2-4 | TRBV11-2 | - | - | TGTGCCAGCAGCTTATACGACGCGGACAGTAACATTCAGTACTTC | CASSLYDADSNIQYF
TRBJ1-6 | TRBV27 | - | TRBD1 | TGTGCCAGCAGTACGGGGACAGCTTATAATTCACCCCTCCACTTT | CASSTGTAYNSPLHF
TRBJ2-1 | TRBV6-4 | once | - | TGTGCCAGCAGTGATCGGGGGTCTAGTGAGCAGTTCTTC | CASSDRGSSEQFF
TRBJ2-2 | TRBV7-3 | - | TRBD1 | TGTGCCAGCAGCACTACAGGGGGCGGGGAGCTGTTTTTT | CASSTTGGGELFF
TRBJ2-1 | TRBV5-6 | - | - | TGTGCCAGCAGCCACGCCGCAGACAATGAGCAGTTCTTC | CASSHAADNEQFF
TRBJ2-1 | TRBV14 | - | TRBD2 | TGTGCCAGCAGCCAAGTGGGGGGGTACTACAATGAGCAGTTCTTC | CASSQVGGYYNEQFF
TRBJ2-3 | TRBV11-3 | - | - | TGTGCCAGCAGCTTAGTTCTCGGGCGACTAGGAACAGGAGATACGCAGTATTTT | CASSLVLGRLGTGDTQYF
TRBJ1-2 | TRBV11-3 | - | - | TGTGCCAGCGCCCCCCGGAGGGTAAGTGGCTACACCTTC | CASAPRRVSGYTF
TRBJ2-7 | TRBV6-5 | once | - | TGTGCCAGCATTGGACTGTCATCCTACGAGCAGTACTTC | CASIGLSSYEQYF
TRBJ2-1 | TRBV21-1 | - | - | TGTGCCAGCAGCAAAGGCATAGGACTAGCGGGATGGGCTGAGCAGTTCTTC | CASSKGIGLAGWAEQFF
TRBJ2-7 | TRBV5-5 | - | TRBD1 | TGTGCCAGCAGCTTGTATATCAGGACAGGGAGTGTACACGAGCAGTACTTC | CASSLYIRTGSVHEQYF
TRBJ1-1 | TRBV5-5 | few | - | TGTGCCAGCCGCCGGGATGCGGATTCCCGTACTGAAGCTTTCTTT | CASRRDADSRTEAFF
TRBJ2-7 | TRBV11-2 | - | TRBD2 | TGTGCCAGCAGCTTAGCGGGACTAGCAGCCTACGAGCAGTACTTC | CASSLAGLAAYEQYF
TRBJ2-2 | TRBV19 | - | TRBD2 | TGTGCCAGTAGCCGAGCGGGAACGAACACCGGGGAGCTGTTTTTT | CASSRAGTNTGELFF
TRBJ2-3 | TRBV6-5 | few | TRBD2 | TGTGCCAGCAGTTACGGTCTAGCGGACACAGATACGCAGTATTTT | CASSYGLADTDTQYF
TRBJ1-2 | TRBV6-1 | - | - | TGTGCCAGCAGTGTGGGGGGAGCTAACTATGGCTACACCTTC | CASSVGGANYGYTF